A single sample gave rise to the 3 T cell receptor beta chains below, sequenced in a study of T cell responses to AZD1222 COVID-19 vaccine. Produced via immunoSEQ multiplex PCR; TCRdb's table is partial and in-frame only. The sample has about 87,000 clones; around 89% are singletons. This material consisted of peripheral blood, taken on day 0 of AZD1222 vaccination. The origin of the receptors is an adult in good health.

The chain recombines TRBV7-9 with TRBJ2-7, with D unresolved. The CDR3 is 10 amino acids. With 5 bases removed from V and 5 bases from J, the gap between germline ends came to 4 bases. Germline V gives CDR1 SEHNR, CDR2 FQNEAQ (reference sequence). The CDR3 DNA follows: TGTGCCAGCAGCCCCCACGAGCAGTACTTC. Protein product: CASSPHEQYF.

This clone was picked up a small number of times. Here the CDR3 DNA reads TGCGCCAGCAGCCATCCTACTAGCGAACGTCGGTTCTTC. Translating gives CASSHPTSERRFF. The rearrangement links TRBV4-1 to TRBJ2-1, with TRBD2 identical over 7 bases. CDR1 MGHRA and CDR2 YSYEKL come from the germline V gene. This CDR3 comprises 13 residues. Trimming took 3 bases from V and 15 from J; bases not matched to a gene: 11.

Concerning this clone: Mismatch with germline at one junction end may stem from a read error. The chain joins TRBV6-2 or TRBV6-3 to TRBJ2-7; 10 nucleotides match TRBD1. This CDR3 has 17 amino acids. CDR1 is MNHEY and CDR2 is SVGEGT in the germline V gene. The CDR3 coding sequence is TGTGCCAGCAGTAACTCCATGTTCGGGACAGGGGTCGACGAGCAGTACTTC. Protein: CASSNSMFGTGVDEQYF.